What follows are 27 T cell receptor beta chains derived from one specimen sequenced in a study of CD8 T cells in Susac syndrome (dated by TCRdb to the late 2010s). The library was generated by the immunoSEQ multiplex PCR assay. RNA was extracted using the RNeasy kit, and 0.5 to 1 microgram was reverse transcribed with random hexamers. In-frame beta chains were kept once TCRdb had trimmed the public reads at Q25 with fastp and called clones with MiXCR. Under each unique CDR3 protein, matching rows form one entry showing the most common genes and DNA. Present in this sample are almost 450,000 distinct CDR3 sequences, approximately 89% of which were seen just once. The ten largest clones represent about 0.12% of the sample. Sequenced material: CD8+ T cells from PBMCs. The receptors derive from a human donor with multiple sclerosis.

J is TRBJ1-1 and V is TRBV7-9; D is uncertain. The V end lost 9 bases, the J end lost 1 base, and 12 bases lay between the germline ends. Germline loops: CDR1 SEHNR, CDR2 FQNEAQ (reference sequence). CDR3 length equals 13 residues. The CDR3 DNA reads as TGTGCCAGTCGGGGTCGGGGGAACACTGAAGCTTTCTTT. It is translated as CASRGRGNTEAFF.

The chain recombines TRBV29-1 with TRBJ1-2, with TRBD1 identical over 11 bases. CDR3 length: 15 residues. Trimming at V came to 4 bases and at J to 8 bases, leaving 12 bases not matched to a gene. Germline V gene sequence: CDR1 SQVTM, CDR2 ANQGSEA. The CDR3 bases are TGCAGCGTTGGGGGACAGGGGGTCCCGGTACGGGGCTACACCTTC. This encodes CSVGGQGVPVRGYTF.

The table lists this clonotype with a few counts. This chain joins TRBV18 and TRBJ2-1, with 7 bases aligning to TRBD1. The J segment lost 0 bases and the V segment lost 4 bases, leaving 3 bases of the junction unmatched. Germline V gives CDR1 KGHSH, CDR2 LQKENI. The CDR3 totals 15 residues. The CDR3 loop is CASSLDRASYNEQFF. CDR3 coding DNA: TGTGCCAGCTCACTCGACAGGGCCTCCTACAATGAGCAGTTCTTC.

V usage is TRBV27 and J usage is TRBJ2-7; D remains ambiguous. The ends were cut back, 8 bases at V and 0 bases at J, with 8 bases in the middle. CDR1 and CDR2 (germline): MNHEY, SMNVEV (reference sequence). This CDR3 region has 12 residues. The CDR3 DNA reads TGTGCCAGCGCCTCCCCCTCCTACGAGCAGTACTTC. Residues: CASASPSYEQYF.

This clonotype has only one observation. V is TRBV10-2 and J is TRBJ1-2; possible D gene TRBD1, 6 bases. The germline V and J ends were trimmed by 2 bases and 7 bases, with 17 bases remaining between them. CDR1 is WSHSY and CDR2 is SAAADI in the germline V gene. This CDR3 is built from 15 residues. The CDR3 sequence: CASSEIPGEAIGYTF. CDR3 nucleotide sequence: TGCGCCAGCAGTGAGATACCAGGGGAAGCTATTGGCTACACCTTC.

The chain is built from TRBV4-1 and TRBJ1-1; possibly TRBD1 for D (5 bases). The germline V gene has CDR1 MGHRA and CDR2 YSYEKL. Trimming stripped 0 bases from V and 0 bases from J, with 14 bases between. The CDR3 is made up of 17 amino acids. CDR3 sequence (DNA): TGCGCCAGCAGCCAAGAATCTACAGGAACCATGAACACTGAAGCTTTCTTT. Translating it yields CASSQESTGTMNTEAFF.

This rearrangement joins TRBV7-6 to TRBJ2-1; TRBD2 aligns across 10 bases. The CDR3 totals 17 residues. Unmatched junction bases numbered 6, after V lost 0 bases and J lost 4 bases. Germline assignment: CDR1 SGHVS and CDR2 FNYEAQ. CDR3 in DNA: TGTGCCAGCAGCTTAGCGAGTAGCGGGGGGATATACAATGAGCAGTTCTTC. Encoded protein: CASSLASSGGIYNEQFF.

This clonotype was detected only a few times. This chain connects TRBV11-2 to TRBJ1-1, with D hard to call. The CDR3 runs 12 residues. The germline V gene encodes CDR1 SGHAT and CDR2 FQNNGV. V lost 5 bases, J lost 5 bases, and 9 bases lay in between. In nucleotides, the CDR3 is TGTGCCAGCAGCCCCCGTTTAACTGAAGCTTTCTTT. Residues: CASSPRLTEAFF.

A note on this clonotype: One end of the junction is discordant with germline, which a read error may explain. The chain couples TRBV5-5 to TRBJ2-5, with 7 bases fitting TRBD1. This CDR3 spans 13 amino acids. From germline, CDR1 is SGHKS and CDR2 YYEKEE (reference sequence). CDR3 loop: CASTQPGGETRYF. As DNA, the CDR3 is TGTGCCAGCACCCAACCAGGGGGAGAGACCCGGTACTTC.

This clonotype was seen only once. The CDR3 reads CSATSGRAIYNEQFF. CDR3 DNA: TGCAGTGCGACTAGCGGGAGGGCCATCTACAATGAGCAGTTCTTC. The chain joins TRBV20-1 to TRBJ2-1, with 14 bases matching TRBD2. The V and J ends lost 6 bases and 3 bases, in that order; junction bases with no gene match: 4. CDR3 length: 15 residues. Germline V CDR1 and CDR2: DFQATT, SNEGSKA (reference sequence).

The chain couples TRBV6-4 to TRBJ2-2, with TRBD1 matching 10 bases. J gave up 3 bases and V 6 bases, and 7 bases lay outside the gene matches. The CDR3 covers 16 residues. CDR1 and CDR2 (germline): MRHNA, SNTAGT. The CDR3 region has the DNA TGTGCCAGCAGAGGATCGGACAGGGGGGACACCGGGGAGCTGTTTTTT. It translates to CASRGSDRGDTGELFF.

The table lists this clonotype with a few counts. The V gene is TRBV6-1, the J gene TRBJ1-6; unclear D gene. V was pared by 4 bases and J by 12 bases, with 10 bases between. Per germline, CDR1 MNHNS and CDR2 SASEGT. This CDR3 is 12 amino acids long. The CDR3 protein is CASSGLAEPLHF. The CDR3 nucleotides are TGTGCCAGCAGTGGATTGGCAGAACCCCTCCACTTT.

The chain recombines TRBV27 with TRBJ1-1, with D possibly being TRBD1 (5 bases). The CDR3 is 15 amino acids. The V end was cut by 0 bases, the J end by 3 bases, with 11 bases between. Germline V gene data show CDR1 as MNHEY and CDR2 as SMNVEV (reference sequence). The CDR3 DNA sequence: TGTGCCAGCAGTTTATCTGGGGGATTGGACACTGAAGCTTTCTTT. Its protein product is CASSLSGGLDTEAFF.

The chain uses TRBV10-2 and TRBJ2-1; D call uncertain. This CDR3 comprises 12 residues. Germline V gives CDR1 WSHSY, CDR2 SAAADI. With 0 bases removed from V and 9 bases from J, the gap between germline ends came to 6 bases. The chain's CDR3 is CASSESRAEQFF. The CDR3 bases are TGCGCCAGCAGTGAGTCCAGAGCTGAGCAGTTCTTC.

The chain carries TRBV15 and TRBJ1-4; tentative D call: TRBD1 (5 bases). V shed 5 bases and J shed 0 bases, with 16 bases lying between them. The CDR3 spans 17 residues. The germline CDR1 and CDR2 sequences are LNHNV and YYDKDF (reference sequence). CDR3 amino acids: CATSAPTEDATNEKLFF. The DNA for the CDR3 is TGTGCCACCAGCGCGCCGACAGAGGATGCAACTAATGAAAAACTGTTTTTT.

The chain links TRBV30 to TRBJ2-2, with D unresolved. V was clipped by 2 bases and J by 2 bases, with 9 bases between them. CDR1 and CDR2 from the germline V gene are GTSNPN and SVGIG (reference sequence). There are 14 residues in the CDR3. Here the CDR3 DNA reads TGTGCCTGGAGTACTGGGATAAACACCGGGGAGCTGTTTTTT. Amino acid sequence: CAWSTGINTGELFF.

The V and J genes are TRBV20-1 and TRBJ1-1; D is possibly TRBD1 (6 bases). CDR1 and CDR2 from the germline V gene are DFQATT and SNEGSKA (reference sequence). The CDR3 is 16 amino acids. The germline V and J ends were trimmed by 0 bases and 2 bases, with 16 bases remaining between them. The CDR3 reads CSARDRPGGLNTEAFF. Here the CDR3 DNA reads TGCAGTGCTAGAGACCGCCCGGGGGGCCTCAACACTGAAGCTTTCTTT.

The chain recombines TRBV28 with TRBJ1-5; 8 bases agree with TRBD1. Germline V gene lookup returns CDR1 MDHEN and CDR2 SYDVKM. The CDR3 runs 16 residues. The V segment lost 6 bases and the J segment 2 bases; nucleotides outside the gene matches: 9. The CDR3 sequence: CASRQSPGQGNQPQHF. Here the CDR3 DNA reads TGTGCCAGCAGGCAATCGCCGGGACAGGGCAATCAGCCCCAGCATTTT.

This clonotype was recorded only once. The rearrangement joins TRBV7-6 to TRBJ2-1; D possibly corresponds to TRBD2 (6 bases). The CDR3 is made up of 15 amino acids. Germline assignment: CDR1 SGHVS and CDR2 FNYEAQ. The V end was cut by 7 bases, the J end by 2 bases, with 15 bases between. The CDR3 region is CASTKGGNPYNEQFF. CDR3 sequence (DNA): TGTGCCAGCACCAAAGGAGGGAACCCCTACAATGAGCAGTTCTTC.

The CDR3 sequence is CASSPSTEFMNTEAFF. The CDR3 DNA sequence: TGTGCCAGCAGTCCGTCGACAGAGTTCATGAACACTGAAGCTTTCTTT. V is TRBV25-1 and J is TRBJ1-1; TRBD1 might be the D (5 bases). The CDR3 sequence is 16 residues long. Deletions cut 5 bases from V and 0 bases from J, with 16 bases between. CDR1 and CDR2 (germline): MGHDK, SYGVNS.

CDR3 bases: TGTGCCAGCAGCCCGGCCGGGGGCTATGGCTACACCTTC. This sequence encodes CASSPAGGYGYTF. The V call is TRBV2, the J call TRBJ1-2; D possibly corresponds to TRBD1 (5 bases). The CDR3 consists of 13 residues. The V end was cut by 6 bases, the J end by 4 bases, with 12 bases between. CDR1 SNHLY and CDR2 FYNNEI come from the germline V gene.

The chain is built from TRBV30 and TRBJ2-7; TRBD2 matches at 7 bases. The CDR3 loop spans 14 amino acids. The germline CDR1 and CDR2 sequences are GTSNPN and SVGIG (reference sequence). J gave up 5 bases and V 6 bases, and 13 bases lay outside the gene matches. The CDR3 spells CACRRGGPQDEQYF. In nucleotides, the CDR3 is TGTGCCTGTCGACGGGGAGGGCCTCAGGACGAGCAGTACTTC.

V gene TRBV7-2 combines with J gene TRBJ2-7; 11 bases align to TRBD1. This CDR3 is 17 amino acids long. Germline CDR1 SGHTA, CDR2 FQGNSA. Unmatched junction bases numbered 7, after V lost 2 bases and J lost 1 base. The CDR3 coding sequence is TGTGCCAGCAGCTTATTTGGGACAGGGGGAGAGTCCTACGAGCAGTACTTC. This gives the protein CASSLFGTGGESYEQYF.

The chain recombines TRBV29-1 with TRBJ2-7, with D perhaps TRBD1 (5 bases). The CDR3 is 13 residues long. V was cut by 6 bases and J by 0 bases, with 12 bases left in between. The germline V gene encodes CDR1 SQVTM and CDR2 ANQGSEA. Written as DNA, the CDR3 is TGCAGCGTCACAGGATTAAGCTCCTACGAGCAGTACTTC. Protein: CSVTGLSSYEQYF.

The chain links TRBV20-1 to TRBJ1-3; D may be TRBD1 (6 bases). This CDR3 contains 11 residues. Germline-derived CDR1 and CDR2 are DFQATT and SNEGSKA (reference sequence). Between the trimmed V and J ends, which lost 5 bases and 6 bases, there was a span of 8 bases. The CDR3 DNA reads TGCAGTGCTTGGGACACAAACACCATATATTTT. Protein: CSAWDTNTIYF.

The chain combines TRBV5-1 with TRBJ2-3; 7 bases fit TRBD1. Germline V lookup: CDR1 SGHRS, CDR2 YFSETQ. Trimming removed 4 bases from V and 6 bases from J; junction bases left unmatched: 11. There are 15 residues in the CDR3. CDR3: CASSGSTGSPDTQYF. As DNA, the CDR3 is TGCGCCAGCAGCGGGTCGACAGGGAGTCCGGATACGCAGTATTTT.

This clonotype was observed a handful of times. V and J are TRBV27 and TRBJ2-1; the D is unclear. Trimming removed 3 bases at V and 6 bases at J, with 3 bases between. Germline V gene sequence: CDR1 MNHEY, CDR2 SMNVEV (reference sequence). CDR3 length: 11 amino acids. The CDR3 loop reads CASSFINEQFF. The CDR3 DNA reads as TGTGCCAGCAGTTTTATCAATGAGCAGTTCTTC.